This entry is about one T cell receptor beta chain. This CDR3 is 16 amino acids long. Per germline, CDR1 LNHDA and CDR2 SQIVND (reference sequence). Trimming removed 1 base at V and 4 bases at J, with 14 bases between. This entry belongs to a study of blood T cell repertoires in COVID-19. Background on the study: Acute and convalescent COVID-19 samples came from the United States, Italy and Spain.

Clones were sequenced by immunoSEQ multiplex PCR, and TCRdb holds only the in-frame ones, with some missing. There are roughly 170,000 clones in the sample; around 83% occur only once, and 3.6% lies in the top ten. Sequencing was carried out using PBMCs or T cells enriched from blood (not recorded which). This receptor was obtained from a woman between 50 and 59 years old in a cohort exposed to, infected with or recovered from COVID-19 (not recorded which). The V and J genes are TRBV19 and TRBJ1-5; the D is unclear. The CDR3 nucleotides are TGTGCCAGTAGTATAGGAGGACTAAACGGGAATCAGCCCCAGCATTTT. Translated: CASSIGGLNGNQPQHF.